The rows below give T cell receptor beta chains drawn from one sample of a study of blood T cells in healthy people across ages. One entry per CDR3 protein, called by TCRdb with MiXCR from the 5' RACE reads. Altogether almost 1 million distinct CDR3 sequences are present, roughly 50% being singletons, with the ten largest covering roughly 23%. The sequenced sample was blood. The source of these receptors is a woman aged 55-69 years in good health. CDR3s include the opening cysteine and the closing phenylalanine or tryptophan. A D gene is named only where the DNA matches it firmly. Rows give clone size only sometimes, using once, few, many, or a class for an expanded clone.

abundance: few
d_gene: NA
v_gene: TRBV29-1
j_gene: TRBJ2-2
CDR3nt: TGCAGCGTTTCGTTCCTGAACACCGGGGAGCTGTTTTTT
CDR3aa: CSVSFLNTGELFF

abundance: NA
d_gene: NA
v_gene: TRBV6-5
j_gene: TRBJ2-7
CDR3nt: TGTGCCAGCAGTACTCGACCCTCGACTGCCTACGAGCAGTACTTC
CDR3aa: CASSTRPSTAYEQYF

abundance: NA
d_gene: NA
v_gene: TRBV29-1
j_gene: TRBJ2-3
CDR3nt: TGCAGCGTTCCCCGGGGCACAGATACGCAGTATTTT
CDR3aa: CSVPRGTDTQYF

abundance: NA
d_gene: TRBD2
v_gene: TRBV7-3
j_gene: TRBJ2-5
CDR3nt: TGTGCCAGCAGCTTAATTGGCGGGAGCCGGAGGTCGACCCAAGAGACCCAGTACTTC
CDR3aa: CASSLIGGSRRSTQETQYF

abundance: NA
d_gene: NA
v_gene: TRBV20-1
j_gene: TRBJ2-5
CDR3nt: TGCGGCGTCGCGAAGTCCCATAAAGAGACCCAGTACTTC
CDR3aa: CGVAKSHKETQYF

abundance: NA
d_gene: TRBD1
v_gene: TRBV7-2
j_gene: TRBJ2-5
CDR3nt: TGTGCCAGCAGCTCCCGCGCAGGGGGTGGCCATGAGCAGTACTTC
CDR3aa: CASSSRAGGGHEQYF

abundance: NA
d_gene: NA
v_gene: TRBV6-5
j_gene: TRBJ2-4
CDR3nt: TGTGCCAGCAGTTACTCGTTTCAGGGGGGCTCGAACATTCAGTACTTC
CDR3aa: CASSYSFQGGSNIQYF

abundance: few
d_gene: NA
v_gene: TRBV6-5
j_gene: TRBJ2-3
CDR3nt: TGTGCCAGCAGTTATCGAGGGGGGTTAGATACGCAGTATTTT
CDR3aa: CASSYRGGLDTQYF

abundance: few
d_gene: NA
v_gene: TRBV20-1
j_gene: TRBJ2-4
CDR3nt: TGCAGTGCTGGGCCCTCTCGGGCGCAGGCGACCAAAAACATTCAGTACTTC
CDR3aa: CSAGPSRAQATKNIQYF

abundance: NA
d_gene: NA
v_gene: TRBV20-1
j_gene: TRBJ2-3
CDR3nt: TGCAGTGCTAGGTTCACGGGGAGCACAGATACGCAGTATTTT
CDR3aa: CSARFTGSTDTQYF

abundance: NA
d_gene: TRBD1
v_gene: TRBV6-5
j_gene: TRBJ1-2
CDR3nt: TGTGCCAGCAGTTCTCCGGCAGGGGGCAAGTACTATGGCTACACCTTC
CDR3aa: CASSSPAGGKYYGYTF

abundance: few
d_gene: NA
v_gene: TRBV27
j_gene: TRBJ2-5
CDR3nt: TGTGCCAGCAGTTTTCAGGGTGGAGGCGAGACCCAGTACTTC
CDR3aa: CASSFQGGGETQYF

abundance: NA
d_gene: NA
v_gene: TRBV28
j_gene: TRBJ2-7
CDR3nt: TGTGCCAGCATGTCTCGGGACATACAGGACTTGAGCTCCTACGAGCAGTACTTC
CDR3aa: CASMSRDIQDLSSYEQYF

abundance: few
d_gene: NA
v_gene: TRBV28
j_gene: TRBJ2-3
CDR3nt: TGTGCCAGCAGTGCCGACCCTCCAGATACGCAGTATTTT
CDR3aa: CASSADPPDTQYF

abundance: once
d_gene: TRBD1
v_gene: TRBV2
j_gene: TRBJ1-2
CDR3nt: TGTGCCAGCAGTGAGGGACAGCGATATGGCTACACCTTC
CDR3aa: CASSEGQRYGYTF

abundance: NA
d_gene: NA
v_gene: TRBV27
j_gene: TRBJ2-7
CDR3nt: TGTGCCAGCAGTTTGAAGACTAGCTACGAGCAGTACTTC
CDR3aa: CASSLKTSYEQYF

abundance: NA
d_gene: TRBD1
v_gene: TRBV6-2/TRBV6-3
j_gene: TRBJ2-4
CDR3nt: TGTGCCAGCAGCACAGGGGGTGGGGGCTTTTCGGACATTCAGTACTTC
CDR3aa: CASSTGGGGFSDIQYF

abundance: few
d_gene: TRBD2
v_gene: TRBV7-2
j_gene: TRBJ2-3
CDR3nt: TGTGCCAGCAGCTTAGCTGGTAGCGGGGCTACCACAGATACGCAGTATTTT
CDR3aa: CASSLAGSGATTDTQYF

abundance: few
d_gene: NA
v_gene: TRBV12-3/TRBV12-4
j_gene: TRBJ2-5
CDR3nt: TGTGCCAGCAGCCTAAAACAGGGGACTCGGGAGACCCAGTACTTC
CDR3aa: CASSLKQGTRETQYF

abundance: few
d_gene: TRBD2
v_gene: TRBV11-2
j_gene: TRBJ2-3
CDR3nt: TGTGCCAGCAGCTTAGTATCGCGGGAGGCGTGGGATACGCAGTATTTT
CDR3aa: CASSLVSREAWDTQYF

abundance: NA
d_gene: NA
v_gene: TRBV2
j_gene: TRBJ2-5
CDR3nt: TGTGCCAGCTATCGGGCCGGAAAAGAGACCCAGTACTTC
CDR3aa: CASYRAGKETQYF

abundance: few
d_gene: NA
v_gene: TRBV7-9
j_gene: TRBJ2-1
CDR3nt: TGTGCCAGCAGCCCCGTCCGGGCAGGAACCACGCGAAATGAGCAGTTCTTC
CDR3aa: CASSPVRAGTTRNEQFF

abundance: NA
d_gene: NA
v_gene: TRBV4-3
j_gene: TRBJ1-5
CDR3nt: TGCGCCAGCAGCCAGGACGCGAAAGGTCCCCTGGTGGCCCAGCATTTT
CDR3aa: CASSQDAKGPLVAQHF

abundance: NA
d_gene: TRBD2
v_gene: TRBV4-2
j_gene: TRBJ2-5
CDR3nt: TGTGCCAGCAGCCAAGTTGCGGGAGCGGGTGAGACCCAGTACTTC
CDR3aa: CASSQVAGAGETQYF

abundance: NA
d_gene: TRBD1
v_gene: TRBV29-1
j_gene: TRBJ1-1
CDR3nt: TGCAGCGTTGTTGACAGGGTAGGGACTGAAGCTTTCTTT
CDR3aa: CSVVDRVGTEAFF

abundance: few
d_gene: NA
v_gene: TRBV27
j_gene: TRBJ2-1
CDR3nt: TGTGCCAGCAGTTTATCGGTTATCAGTGAGCAGTTCTTC
CDR3aa: CASSLSVISEQFF

abundance: NA
d_gene: NA
v_gene: TRBV3-1
j_gene: TRBJ2-1
CDR3nt: TGTGCCAGCAGCCAACAGAGCGGGTCCGAGCAGTTCTTC
CDR3aa: CASSQQSGSEQFF

abundance: NA
d_gene: NA
v_gene: TRBV30
j_gene: TRBJ2-4
CDR3nt: TGTGCCTGGAGCCTACAGGGTCGAGAGCAGTACTTC
CDR3aa: CAWSLQGREQYF

abundance: NA
d_gene: NA
v_gene: TRBV28
j_gene: TRBJ2-7
CDR3nt: TGTGCCAGCAGTTCTCATGTCGTGGGCTTGGACTACGAGCAGTACTTC
CDR3aa: CASSSHVVGLDYEQYF

abundance: NA
d_gene: NA
v_gene: TRBV20-1
j_gene: TRBJ1-5
CDR3nt: TGCAGTGCCGAAGGGCAGGGCGTAGGGCCCCAGCATTTT
CDR3aa: CSAEGQGVGPQHF

abundance: NA
d_gene: TRBD2
v_gene: TRBV24-1
j_gene: TRBJ2-3
CDR3nt: TGTGCCACCAGTGATCCGGGACTAGCGGGAGCAGATACGCAGTATTTT
CDR3aa: CATSDPGLAGADTQYF

abundance: NA
d_gene: NA
v_gene: TRBV29-1
j_gene: TRBJ1-2
CDR3nt: TGCAGCGTTGGGACTTCTAACTATGGCTACACCTTC
CDR3aa: CSVGTSNYGYTF

abundance: NA
d_gene: NA
v_gene: TRBV15
j_gene: TRBJ2-3
CDR3nt: TGTGCCACCAGCAGAGATTTTTACTCGTACACAGATACGCAGTATTTT
CDR3aa: CATSRDFYSYTDTQYF

abundance: once
d_gene: NA
v_gene: TRBV12-5
j_gene: TRBJ2-1
CDR3nt: TGTGCTAGTGGTTTGGTAGCCCAGGGGAGCAGTGAGCAGTTCTTC
CDR3aa: CASGLVAQGSSEQFF

abundance: NA
d_gene: NA
v_gene: TRBV7-9
j_gene: TRBJ2-1
CDR3nt: TGTGCCAGCAGCCCGGGGGAGGTACGGCAGTTCTTC
CDR3aa: CASSPGEVRQFF

abundance: NA
d_gene: NA
v_gene: TRBV28
j_gene: TRBJ2-7
CDR3nt: TGTGCCAGCAGTTTACCGGCGACAGAGTACGAGCAGTACTTC
CDR3aa: CASSLPATEYEQYF

abundance: NA
d_gene: NA
v_gene: TRBV20-1
j_gene: TRBJ2-3
CDR3nt: TGCAGTGCTCCGCGCCCTATTAGCACAGATACGCAGTATTTT
CDR3aa: CSAPRPISTDTQYF

abundance: NA
d_gene: TRBD2
v_gene: TRBV20-1
j_gene: TRBJ2-5
CDR3nt: TGCAGTGCTAAATCTAGCGGGTGGTACCAAGAGACCCAGTACTTC
CDR3aa: CSAKSSGWYQETQYF

abundance: NA
d_gene: TRBD2
v_gene: TRBV4-2
j_gene: TRBJ2-7
CDR3nt: TGTGCCAGCAGCCAAGACGGGGGGGACGAGCAGTACTTC
CDR3aa: CASSQDGGDEQYF